This T cell receptor (beta chain) was recovered during a study of radiotherapy plus CTLA-4 blockade in lung cancer. The table lists this clone with a few counts. Antigen specificity is unknown. Study outcomes and limitations: Early clone dynamics of blood T cells, plus interferon-beta, reportedly predicted response best.

Repertoires were generated with immunoSEQ multiplex PCR, while TCRdb's copy carries only in-frame clones and drops some. Of about 90,000 clones detected, about two thirds appear once; the ten largest clones hold about 14%. This CDR3 has 15 amino acids. In germline, CDR1 is MNHEY, CDR2 SVGAGI. V was pared by 6 bases and J by 5 bases, with 8 bases of the junction left unmatched. The sequencing here drew on peripheral blood, taken from a patient treated with radiotherapy plus ipilimumab. This TCR was sampled from a human donor with non-small cell lung cancer that progressed on radiotherapy plus ipilimumab. This chain joins TRBV6-5 and TRBJ2-7; 12 nucleotides align to TRBD1. The CDR3 spells CASRSGTGGRNEQYF. Written as DNA, the CDR3 is TGTGCCAGCAGGTCCGGGACAGGGGGCCGCAACGAGCAGTACTTC.